This TCR beta chain was sequenced in a study of T cell responses to AZD1222 COVID-19 vaccine. Only in-frame clones appear in the TCRdb table, and some are missing; sequencing was by immunoSEQ multiplex PCR. Of around 99,000 clones detected, 85% to 95% appear once; the ten largest clones hold approximately 5.6%. This CDR3 comprises 15 residues. CDR1 and CDR2 (germline): SGHRS, YFSETQ. The V gene lost 5 bases and the J gene lost 5 bases, with 14 bases spanning the gap. This clone was found once. This clonotype originated in an adult who received the AZD1222 COVID-19 vaccine. V gene TRBV5-1 combines with J gene TRBJ1-6; the D gene is possibly TRBD1 (6 bases). This material consisted of peripheral blood, taken 28 days after the second AZD1222 dose. Here the CDR3 reads CASSLRQADNSPLHF. The CDR3 DNA reads as TGCGCCAGCAGTCTACGACAGGCCGATAATTCACCCCTCCACTTT.